The TCR beta chain described here comes from a study of blood T cell repertoires in COVID-19. The overall study: Donors in the United States, Italy and Spain gave samples during acute or convalescent COVID-19. Sources were T cells, B-cell-depleted T cells, or PBMCs; the material itself was cDNA or gDNA.

Authors' analysis steps: From reference gene primer amplification, estimates of nucleated cell counts were derived. The method was immunoSEQ multiplex PCR; TCRdb's version includes in-frame clones alone and lacks a portion of them. V and J calls and clone size are as listed in that table; D and trimming were resolved from the DNA. The sample contains roughly 66,000 clones, approximately 80% of which appear only once. Germline CDR1 SNHLY, CDR2 FYNNEI. The CDR3 totals 13 residues. J lost 2 bases, V lost 8 bases, and 5 bases had no gene match. The sequence derives from a man aged 55 to 69 with acute or convalescent COVID-19. Material for sequencing was peripheral blood. V and J are TRBV2 and TRBJ1-1; 7 nucleotides match TRBD1. CDR3 amino acids: CASRGDSNTEAFF. The CDR3, as DNA: TGTGCCAGCCGAGGGGACAGCAACACTGAAGCTTTCTTT.